The subject of this entry is one TCR beta chain. This sample stems from a study of blood T cell repertoires in COVID-19. Looking at the study overall: Samples came from the United States, Italy and Spain, spanning acute and convalescent COVID-19. Sources were T cells, B-cell-depleted T cells, or PBMCs; the material itself was cDNA or gDNA.

V dropped 10 bases and J dropped 4; count of bases not matched to a gene: 8. Germline CDR1 and CDR2: MGHDK and SYGVNS. This CDR3 has 13 residues. Per the study methods: Using reference gene primer amplification, nucleated cell counts were estimated. The data were produced by immunoSEQ multiplex PCR, yet TCRdb's version contains in-frame clones alone and is incomplete. V and J calls and clone size are as listed in that table; D and trimming were resolved from the DNA. The sample gives 50,000 to 70,000 clones, 75% to 95% of which show up once; 2% to 2.5% is in the top ten. The chain couples TRBV25-1 to TRBJ1-2, with 8 bases that match TRBD1. Sequencing was carried out using peripheral blood. This clonotype originated in a man in his 60s with acute or convalescent COVID-19. The CDR3 spells CATSTGAPYGYTF. The CDR3 DNA follows: TGTGCCACCTCGACAGGGGCCCCCTATGGCTACACCTTC.